The entry below gives a single TCR beta chain sequence along with its context. Its antigen remains unidentified. This record comes from a study of T cell clones after liver transplantation. Study details: Three of eight recipients were HCV-positive; others had non-autoimmune, non-viral indications. Study observations and caveats: Small, mixed patient groups and varying post-transplant times limit these conclusions. Post-transplant, graft-donor-reactive CD4 TCRbeta sequences in blood dropped significantly in most of the 8 subjects.

The repertoire was sequenced with immunoSEQ multiplex PCR; TCRdb's copy has only in-frame clones and lacks some. The sample carries 70,000 to 85,000 clones, 80% recorded once. Unstimulated PBMCs were sorted into CD3+CD4+ and CD3+CD8+ populations. CDR1 is SGHTA, CDR2 FQGNSA, per germline. Trimming removed 7 bases from V and 3 bases from J, with 15 bases in between. This CDR3 spans 14 amino acids. The input for sequencing was CD4+ T cells from blood, taken before liver transplant. The chain links TRBV7-2 to TRBJ1-1; possibly TRBD1 for D (6 bases). This TCR derives from a human donor who received a liver transplant. The CDR3 DNA is TGTGCCAGCACCGACTTGACAGGATACACTGAAGCTTTCTTT. Translated, it gives CASTDLTGYTEAFF.